This TCR beta chain was profiled in a study of cytomegalovirus exposure and HLA in healthy donors. Overall study: About 85 million unique TCRs from HLA-typed donors were held in an early release of data. General study results and limits: Productive status was seen about 87% or about 30% of the time for most TCR beta V segments in an earlier analysis. Published work reported that the classifier diagnosed cytomegalovirus status with high specificity and sensitivity. Analyzed later, most CMV-associated TCR beta chains appeared HLA-restricted.

The PCR employed 60 Vbeta primers together with 13 Jbeta primers. The method was immunoSEQ multiplex PCR; TCRdb's version includes in-frame clones alone and lacks a portion of them. Among about 160,000 clones listed, roughly 80% were seen once. A word on this clone: Its antigen is not identified.

V was cut by 5 bases and J by 4 bases, with 5 bases left in between. Germline-derived CDR1 and CDR2 are MDHEN and SYDVKM. The CDR3 sequence is 11 residues long. The V and J genes are TRBV28 and TRBJ1-2; D uncertain. The specimen sequenced was PBMCs. The receptor's source is a male donor in good health and CMV-seronegative. CDR3 sequence: CASSGGYGYTF. The CDR3, as DNA: TGTGCCAGCAGTGGAGGCTATGGCTACACCTTC.